Included here is one T cell receptor (beta chain) sequence, with context. Aged about 6 to 90, donors were systemically healthy Caucasians from Russia. Every donor gave 9.5 to 10 milliliters of peripheral blood. Each sample used at least 6 million PBMCs. The data derive from a study of blood T cells in healthy people across ages. Using a J-beta primer mix together with a sample-barcoded 5' primer, a second PCR was run for about 6 to 11 cycles. Each CDR3 protein is one row after TCRdb ran MiXCR on the 5' RACE reads. The sample includes more than 800,000 distinct CDR3 sequences, roughly 26% of them seen just once. Sequenced sample: blood. The sequence was obtained from a woman aged 80 or over in good health.

CDR3 amino acids: CASRAGTHSNQPQHF. The CDR3 bases are TGTGCCAGCAGGGCCGGGACTCATAGCAATCAGCCCCAGCATTTT. The J gene is TRBJ1-5, the V gene TRBV7-2, with a tentative D call TRBD1 (5 bases). This CDR3 is 15 amino acids long. The germline V and J ends were trimmed by 6 bases and 0 bases, with 12 bases remaining between them. Germline V gene sequence: CDR1 SGHTA, CDR2 FQGNSA.